This T cell receptor (beta chain) stems from a study of T cell repertoires in ileal Crohn's disease. Roughly 500 nanograms of biopsy DNA per sample underwent TCRB immunosequencing. The method was immunoSEQ multiplex PCR; TCRdb's version includes in-frame clones alone and lacks a portion of them. Here the sample spans about 5,600 clones, approximately 85% being singletons. This CDR3 contains 15 residues. Trimming shortened V by 5 bases and J by 7 bases, and 18 bases separated the two germline ends. In germline, CDR1 is SGHNT, CDR2 YENEEA. Sequenced: ileal tissue. This TCR was sampled from an adult with Crohn's disease. The rearrangement joins TRBV11-3 to TRBJ2-1; tentatively, D is TRBD2 (6 bases). The CDR3 DNA reads as TGTGCCAGCAGCCAGGGAGGAGGGTTGACGAATGAGCAGTTCTTC. Translating it yields CASSQGGGLTNEQFF.